This is a list of T cell receptor beta chains from one sample in a study of T cell responses to AZD1222 COVID-19 vaccine. The method was immunoSEQ multiplex PCR; TCRdb's version includes in-frame clones alone and lacks a portion of them. This sample has 85,000 to 130,000 clones; 75% to 90% occur once, and the top ten carry about 8.7%. The sample consisted of peripheral blood, taken on day 0 of AZD1222 vaccination. These receptors were taken from an adult in good health. CDR3s include the opening cysteine and the closing phenylalanine or tryptophan. The D gene is left open where the match is weak. For some rows the clone size is stated as once, few or many, or as a class when expanded; others skip it.

v_call	d_call	j_call	clone_size	cdr3_aa	cdr3_nt
TRBV6-2/TRBV6-3	TRBD2	TRBJ2-3	.	CASSYRLAGGSTDTQYF	TGTGCCAGCAGTTACCGACTAGCGGGGGGATCCACAGATACGCAGTATTTT
TRBV19	TRBD2	TRBJ2-1	.	CASSSRLAGDADEQFF	TGTGCCAGTAGTTCGAGACTAGCGGGAGACGCGGATGAGCAGTTCTTC
TRBV7-8	.	TRBJ2-2	few	CASSLLGQSTGELFF	TGTGCCAGCAGCTTACTCGGACAATCTACCGGGGAGCTGTTTTTT
TRBV28	.	TRBJ1-5	.	CASRPWDGWNQPQHF	TGTGCCAGCAGACCCTGGGACGGATGGAATCAGCCCCAGCATTTT
TRBV29-1	.	TRBJ1-2	.	CSVESRVYGGYTF	TGCAGCGTTGAGAGCAGGGTGTATGGTGGCTACACCTTC
TRBV5-1	TRBD1	TRBJ1-2	once	CASSPRQGYGYTF	TGCGCCAGCAGCCCAAGACAGGGTTATGGCTACACCTTC
TRBV25-1	.	TRBJ1-2	.	CASNFRGGYTF	TGTGCCAGCAACTTTCGGGGTGGCTACACCTTC
TRBV30	TRBD1	TRBJ1-5	.	CPYKPGQGGANQPQHF	TGTCCCTACAAACCGGGACAGGGGGGCGCAAATCAGCCCCAGCATTTT
TRBV5-6	.	TRBJ1-6	.	CASSFGRLNSPLHF	TGTGCCAGCAGCTTCGGGCGATTAAATTCACCCCTCCACTTT
TRBV10-2	.	TRBJ1-4	.	CASSELGSRANEKLFF	TGCGCCAGCAGTGAGTTAGGCAGCCGGGCTAATGAAAAACTGTTTTTT
TRBV5-4	.	TRBJ1-2	.	CASSFQLNYGYTF	TGTGCCAGCAGCTTCCAGCTAAACTATGGCTACACCTTC
TRBV7-3	.	TRBJ2-1	.	CASSFSESSYNEQFF	TGTGCCAGCAGCTTCTCAGAAAGCTCCTACAATGAGCAGTTCTTC
TRBV10-1	TRBD1	TRBJ1-5	.	CASSATGAQPQHF	TGCGCCAGCAGTGCGACAGGGGCTCAGCCCCAGCATTTT
TRBV28	.	TRBJ2-7	.	CASSLSSRTTYEQYF	TGTGCCAGCAGTCTCTCCTCAAGAACAACCTACGAGCAGTACTTC
TRBV4-1	TRBD1	TRBJ1-5	.	CASSERDRGYLWDQPQHF	TGCGCCAGCAGCGAACGGGACAGGGGGTATCTATGGGATCAGCCCCAGCATTTT
TRBV14	.	TRBJ2-7	few	CASSQVRGLAHSYEQYF	TGTGCCAGCAGCCAAGTCAGGGGACTGGCACACTCCTACGAGCAGTACTTC
TRBV7-9	.	TRBJ1-6	.	CASREDREYNSPLHF	TGTGCCAGCAGAGAAGACCGCGAGTATAATTCACCCCTCCACTTT
TRBV14	.	TRBJ1-4	.	CASSQGRQLGEKLFF	TGTGCCAGCAGCCAAGGCCGTCAATTAGGTGAAAAACTGTTTTTT
TRBV28	.	TRBJ1-1	.	CASSLRPQNTEAFF	TGTGCCAGCAGTCTTAGGCCCCAGAACACTGAAGCTTTCTTT
TRBV7-9	.	TRBJ1-1	once	CASTLGDTEAFF	TGTGCCAGCACCTTGGGGGACACTGAAGCTTTCTTT
TRBV24-1	.	TRBJ1-4	.	CATSDSGRLNEKLFF	TGTGCCACCAGTGATTCGGGACGGCTTAATGAAAAACTGTTTTTT
TRBV28	TRBD2	TRBJ2-2	.	CASGGLAGETGELFF	TGTGCCAGCGGCGGTCTAGCGGGAGAAACCGGGGAGCTGTTTTTT
TRBV18	.	TRBJ2-3	.	CASSLGGIGTDTQYF	TGTGCCAGCTCACTCGGCGGGATAGGCACAGATACGCAGTATTTT
TRBV19	TRBD1	TRBJ1-5	.	CASSIAQGAGVAQHF	TGTGCCAGTAGTATTGCACAGGGGGCAGGGGTGGCCCAGCATTTT
TRBV7-9	.	TRBJ1-6	.	CASSARDGNNSPLHF	TGTGCCAGCAGCGCCCGGGACGGGAATAATTCACCCCTCCACTTT
TRBV4-2	.	TRBJ1-5	once	CASSQEGFLSNQPQHF	TGTGCCAGCAGCCAAGAAGGATTCCTAAGTAATCAGCCCCAGCATTTT